The rows below give T cell receptor beta chains drawn from one sample of a study of blood T cell repertoires in COVID-19. The data were produced by immunoSEQ multiplex PCR, yet TCRdb's version contains in-frame clones alone and is incomplete. Here the sample spans approximately 38,000 clones, roughly 89% being singletons. Specimen: peripheral blood. The receptors originated from a human donor in a cohort sampled during active COVID-19. Each CDR3 is given with its conserved first and last residue. The D gene is left open where the match is weak. Clone sizes are given selectively: once, few, many, or a class where the clone is expanded.

clone_size j_call d_call v_call cdr3_nt cdr3_aa
few TRBJ2-3 - TRBV6-5 TGTGCCAGCAGTTACTCTCCTAGCACAGATACGCAGTATTTT CASSYSPSTDTQYF
few TRBJ1-6 - TRBV3-1/TRBV3-2 TGTGCCAGCAGCCAAGATACCACAGGGCTGACACCCCTCCACTTT CASSQDTTGLTPLHF
- TRBJ2-7 - TRBV28 TGTGCCAGCAGTTTATCTCTTCCCGGGAGCTACGAGCAGTACTTC CASSLSLPGSYEQYF
- TRBJ2-3 TRBD2 TRBV7-6 TGTGCCAGCAGCTTTGGCTCTAGCGGGAGCCTAACCACAGATACGCAGTATTTT CASSFGSSGSLTTDTQYF
once TRBJ1-1 - TRBV28 TGTGCCAGCAGTTTGCGGGGTGGGAGCACTGAAGCTTTCTTT CASSLRGGSTEAFF
- TRBJ2-7 TRBD1 TRBV6-6 TGTGCCAGCTCCCTTGGGGGGACAGGGGTCGACGAGCAGTACTTC CASSLGGTGVDEQYF
- TRBJ2-1 TRBD1 TRBV9 TGTGCCAGCAGCGTAGGGGGGACAGCCCGTCTCAGTGAGCAGTTCTTC CASSVGGTARLSEQFF
- TRBJ2-1 TRBD2 TRBV2 TGTGCCAGCAGTGTGAAGGGACTAGCGGGGGGGAGCTCCTACAATGAGCAGTTCTTC CASSVKGLAGGSSYNEQFF
once TRBJ2-2 TRBD2 TRBV10-3 TGTGCCATCAGTGAGTCGGTAGCGGGAGATGCCGGGGAGCTGTTTTTT CAISESVAGDAGELFF
- TRBJ2-3 - TRBV12-5 TGTGCTAGTGGCCCCCGAGATACGCAGTATTTT CASGPRDTQYF
- TRBJ2-1 - TRBV13 TGTGCCAGCAGCTTCGGTAATGAGCAGTTCTTC CASSFGNEQFF
- TRBJ2-5 TRBD2 TRBV10-3 TGTGCCATCAGCCATGGGGTTAGCGGGGGCCAGGAGACCCAGTACTTC CAISHGVSGGQETQYF
- TRBJ2-7 - TRBV7-2 TGTGCCAGCAGCTTAGTTCTCCAGTACGAGCAGTACTTC CASSLVLQYEQYF
few TRBJ2-5 - TRBV19 TGTGCCAGTATGGGTCGGCAGGTGGGAGAGACCCAGTACTTC CASMGRQVGETQYF
- TRBJ2-1 - TRBV19 TGTGCCAGTAGTCCCTTGGGGGGACGGGGTGAGCAGTTCTTC CASSPLGGRGEQFF
- TRBJ2-3 TRBD2 TRBV7-8 TGTGCCAGCAGCTTCAAGGCTAGCGGGGGGGTGTCTAGCACAGATACGCAGTATTTT CASSFKASGGVSSTDTQYF
once TRBJ1-1 TRBD1 TRBV7-2 TGTGCCAGCAGCTCACAGGGGGCGAACACTGAAGCTTTCTTT CASSSQGANTEAFF